This T cell receptor beta chain was sequenced in a study of circulating and synovial CD4+ cells in juvenile arthritis. Study results and limitations: Circulating pathogenic-like and bulk T cells looked alike by Vbeta family usage. Some such blood samples were as oligoclonal as synovium.

Clones were sequenced by immunoSEQ multiplex PCR, and TCRdb holds only the in-frame ones, with some missing. The repertoire holds 15,000 to 20,000 clones, with under 95% as singletons. Sequenced samples came from active juvenile idiopathic arthritis patients. From germline, CDR1 is SNHLY and CDR2 FYNNEI. The CDR3 totals 17 residues. V dropped 4 bases and J dropped 2; count of bases not matched to a gene: 10. Concerning this clone itself: What it binds is unknown.

This sequence joins TRBV2 and TRBJ2-5; 10 bases map to TRBD2. This clonotype was sampled from a human donor with juvenile idiopathic arthritis. Sequencing input: CD4+ T cells from blood. The chain's CDR3 is CASSVRLAGVRQETQYF. As DNA, the CDR3 is TGTGCCAGCAGTGTTCGGCTAGCGGGAGTAAGGCAAGAGACCCAGTACTTC.